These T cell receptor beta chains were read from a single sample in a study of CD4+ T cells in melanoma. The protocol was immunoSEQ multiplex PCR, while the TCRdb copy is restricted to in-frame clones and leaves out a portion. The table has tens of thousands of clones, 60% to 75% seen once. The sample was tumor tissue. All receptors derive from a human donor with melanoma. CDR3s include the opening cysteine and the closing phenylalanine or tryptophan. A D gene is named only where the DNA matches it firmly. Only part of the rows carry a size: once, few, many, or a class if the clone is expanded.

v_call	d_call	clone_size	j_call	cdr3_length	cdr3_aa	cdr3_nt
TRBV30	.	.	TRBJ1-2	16	CAWSVVRGADPYGYTF	TGTGCCTGGAGTGTAGTAAGGGGCGCAGATCCCTATGGCTACACCTTC
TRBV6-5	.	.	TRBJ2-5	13	CASGWTNQETQYF	TGTGCCAGCGGCTGGACAAACCAAGAGACCCAGTACTTC
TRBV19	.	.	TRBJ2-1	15	CASRDHGDAPNEQFF	TGTGCCAGTAGGGACCACGGGGACGCACCCAATGAGCAGTTCTTC
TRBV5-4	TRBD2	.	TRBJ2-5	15	CASSPGLAGGETQYF	TGTGCCAGCAGCCCGGGACTAGCGGGGGGTGAGACCCAGTACTTC
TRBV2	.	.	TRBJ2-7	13	CASSEGFPYEQYF	TGTGCCAGCAGTGAGGGGTTTCCCTACGAGCAGTACTTC
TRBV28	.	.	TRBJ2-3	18	CASSPSGGSTLPQGTQYF	TGTGCCAGCAGTCCCTCGGGGGGCTCAACCCTACCCCAAGGTACGCAGTATTTT
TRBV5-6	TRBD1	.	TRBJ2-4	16	CASSFPGQGALNIQYF	TGTGCCAGCAGCTTCCCAGGTCAGGGGGCTTTAAACATTCAGTACTTC
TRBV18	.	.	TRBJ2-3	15	CASSPRRTIEVKQYF	TGTGCCAGCTCACCTCGACGGACCATTGAGGTAAAGCAGTATTTT
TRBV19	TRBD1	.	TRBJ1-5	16	CASSPPDRDKNQPQHF	TGTGCCAGTAGTCCGCCGGACAGGGATAAAAATCAGCCCCAGCATTTT
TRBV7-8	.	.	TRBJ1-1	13	CASSLSLNTEAFF	TGTGCCAGCAGCCTCTCCTTGAACACTGAAGCTTTCTTT
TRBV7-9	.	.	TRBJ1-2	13	CASSQDRVGGYTF	TGTGCCAGCAGCCAAGATAGGGTAGGGGGCTACACCTTC
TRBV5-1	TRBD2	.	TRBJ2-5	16	CASSSGTSGGSAAQYF	TGCGCCAGCAGCTCAGGGACTAGCGGGGGTTCCGCCGCCCAGTACTTC
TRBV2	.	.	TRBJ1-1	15	CASSGQERSFSEAFF	TGTGCCAGCAGTGGACAGGAACGGTCCTTTTCTGAAGCTTTCTTT
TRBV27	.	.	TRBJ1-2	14	CASSSGAVNYGYTF	TGTGCCAGCAGTTCCGGGGCGGTGAACTATGGCTACACCTTC
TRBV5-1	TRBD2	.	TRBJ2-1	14	CASRLGLDSYEQFF	TGCGCCAGCAGACTGGGACTAGATTCGTATGAGCAGTTCTTC
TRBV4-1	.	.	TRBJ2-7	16	CASSQVFGTGSYEQYF	TGCGCCAGCAGCCAAGTATTTGGGACGGGCTCCTACGAGCAGTACTTC
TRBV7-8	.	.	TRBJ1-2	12	CASSLANYGYTF	TGTGCCAGCAGCTTAGCTAACTATGGCTACACCTTC
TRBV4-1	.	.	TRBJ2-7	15	CASSQAWAGTYEQYF	TGCGCCAGCAGCCAAGCGTGGGCAGGGACATACGAGCAGTACTTC
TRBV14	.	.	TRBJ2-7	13	CASSQVGTYEQYF	TGTGCCAGCAGCCAAGTGGGCACTTACGAGCAGTACTTC
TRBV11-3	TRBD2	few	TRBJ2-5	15	CASSLGLAGGETQYF	TGTGCCAGCAGCTTAGGACTAGCGGGGGGAGAGACCCAGTACTTC
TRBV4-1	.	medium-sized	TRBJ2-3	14	CASSQRVGTDTQYF	TGCGCCAGCAGCCAAAGGGTGGGGACAGATACGCAGTATTTT
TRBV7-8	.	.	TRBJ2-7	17	CASSLTYLGTEVYEQYF	TGTGCCAGCAGCTTAACATATTTAGGGACGGAAGTTTACGAGCAGTACTTC
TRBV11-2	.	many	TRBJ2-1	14	CASSLRDPYNEQFF	TGTGCCAGCAGCCTGCGGGACCCATACAATGAGCAGTTCTTC
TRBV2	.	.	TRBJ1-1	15	CASSDGRTLNTEAFF	TGTGCCAGCAGTGATGGACGGACACTGAACACTGAAGCTTTCTTT
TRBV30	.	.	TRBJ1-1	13	CAWNRGLNTEAFF	TGTGCCTGGAATCGGGGGTTGAACACTGAAGCTTTCTTT